Each of the 27 T cell receptor beta chains below was sequenced from the same sample in a study of T cell responses to AZD1222 COVID-19 vaccine. Profiled with immunoSEQ multiplex PCR; TCRdb holds only in-frame clones, not every one. The top ten clones hold roughly 4.9% of a sample with roughly 33,000 clones, 78% of them seen once. The source was peripheral blood, collected 28 days after the second AZD1222 dose. These receptor sequences come from an adult who received the AZD1222 COVID-19 vaccine.

V is TRBV18 and J is TRBJ1-1; TRBD1 is a possible D gene (5 bases). The CDR3 contains 13 residues. Germline values: CDR1 KGHSH, CDR2 LQKENI. The ends were cut back, 3 bases at V and 4 bases at J, with 9 bases in the middle. In DNA, the CDR3 is TGTGCCAGCTCACCGGGACTGACCACTGAAGCTTTCTTT. Its translation is CASSPGLTTEAFF.

This chain uses TRBV6-5 with TRBJ1-3; D possibly corresponds to TRBD1 (5 bases). Germline assignment: CDR1 MNHEY and CDR2 SVGAGI. Trimming took 2 bases from V and 1 from J, leaving 9 bases between them. This CDR3 is built from 15 residues. CDR3 amino acids: CASSYLQGSGNTIYF. The DNA for the CDR3 is TGTGCCAGCAGTTACCTTCAGGGATCTGGAAACACCATATATTTT.

The DNA of the CDR3 is TGTGCCAGCGGGGGTGGATGGACTGAAGCTTTCTTT. Encoded protein: CASGGGWTEAFF. The J gene is TRBJ1-1, the V gene TRBV27; a weak D match, TRBD1 (5 bases). This CDR3 has 12 residues. Germline CDR1 reads MNHEY; CDR2 reads SMNVEV (reference sequence). V dropped 8 bases and J dropped 5 bases, with 12 bases sitting between them.

This chain links TRBV30 with TRBJ2-1, with D perhaps TRBD1 (5 bases). CDR1 is GTSNPN, CDR2 SVGIG, per germline (reference sequence). The CDR3 covers 13 residues. V lost 7 bases and J 4 bases, leaving 14 bases between the germline ends. This CDR3 reads CAFYRRLYNEQFF. Here the CDR3 DNA reads TGTGCCTTCTACAGGCGGCTTTACAATGAGCAGTTCTTC.

The rearrangement joins TRBV19 to TRBJ2-2, with 8 nucleotides matching TRBD1. Unmatched junction bases numbered 3, after V lost 4 bases and J lost 5 bases. The CDR3 is 14 residues long. The germline V gene has CDR1 LNHDA and CDR2 SQIVND (reference sequence). The CDR3 is CASSTYRGTGELFF. For the CDR3, the DNA is TGTGCCAGTAGTACCTACAGGGGGACCGGGGAGCTGTTTTTT.

CDR3 region: CASSLAPGMNTEAFF. Here the CDR3 DNA reads TGTGCCAGCAGCTTAGCTCCAGGGATGAACACTGAAGCTTTCTTT. The gene calls are TRBV7-8 and TRBJ1-1; a weak D match, TRBD1 (5 bases). CDR3 length equals 15 residues. Trimming shortened V by 0 bases and J by 0 bases, and 8 bases separated the two germline ends. The germline V gene encodes CDR1 SGHVS and CDR2 FQNEAQ.

This chain connects TRBV6-1 to TRBJ2-7; D gene uncertain. The germline V and J ends were trimmed by 3 bases and 0 bases, with 9 bases remaining between them. CDR1 MNHNS and CDR2 SASEGT come from the germline V gene. CDR3 size: 14 residues. The CDR3 sequence: CASSEGPSSYEQYF. CDR3 DNA sequence: TGTGCCAGCAGTGAGGGTCCGAGCTCCTACGAGCAGTACTTC.

V and J are TRBV5-4 and TRBJ2-3, with D tentatively TRBD2 (7 bases). The CDR3 runs to 16 residues. The germline V gene encodes CDR1 SGHNT and CDR2 YYREEE (reference sequence). Between the trimmed V and J ends, which lost 4 bases and 3 bases, there was a span of 18 bases. The CDR3 nucleotides are TGTGCCAGCAGCCAAGGGGGGGACGGACCTACAGATACGCAGTATTTT. Protein: CASSQGGDGPTDTQYF.

This clone was seen more than once but under ten times. The rearrangement links TRBV7-9 to TRBJ2-5; possible D gene TRBD2, 6 bases. Per germline, CDR1 SEHNR and CDR2 FQNEAQ (reference sequence). The CDR3 is made up of 16 amino acids. V lost 6 bases, J lost 5 bases, and 22 bases lay in between. The DNA of the CDR3 is TGTGCCAGCAGTCCCCCTTTACGGGAGCGACGGGAGACCCAGTACTTC. Amino acids: CASSPPLRERRETQYF.

The chain has TRBV7-2 and TRBJ2-1; perhaps D is TRBD1 or TRBD2 (5 bases each). This CDR3 has 16 residues. Germline V CDR1 and CDR2: SGHTA, FQGNSA. The germline V and J ends were trimmed by 10 bases and 0 bases, with 19 bases remaining between them. The chain's CDR3 is CATLGASKGSYNEQFF. The CDR3 region has the DNA TGTGCCACCCTCGGGGCTTCTAAAGGCTCCTACAATGAGCAGTTCTTC.

V and J are TRBV11-2 and TRBJ2-2; the D gene is possibly TRBD2 (6 bases). CDR1 is SGHAT, CDR2 FQNNGV, per germline. Trimming removed 3 bases from V and 3 bases from J, with 17 bases in between. This CDR3 spans 17 amino acids. The CDR3 protein is CASSLRGGGRDTGELFF. CDR3 in DNA: TGTGCCAGCAGCTTGAGGGGAGGCGGAAGGGACACCGGGGAGCTGTTTTTT.

The chain links TRBV27 to TRBJ2-4; D is undetermined. From germline, CDR1 is MNHEY and CDR2 SMNVEV (reference sequence). The CDR3 totals 15 residues. The ends were cut back, 5 bases at V and 1 base at J, with 12 bases in the middle. The CDR3: CASSPPGYAKNIQYF. In DNA, the CDR3 is TGTGCCAGCAGTCCACCCGGTTACGCCAAAAACATTCAGTACTTC.

This sequence joins TRBV9 and TRBJ2-1; maybe TRBD1 (5 bases). The length of the CDR3 is 13 residues. Germline CDR1 SGDLS, CDR2 YYNGEE. The V end was cut by 2 bases, the J end by 4 bases, with 7 bases between. CDR3 in amino acids: CASSVDSYNEQFF. CDR3 DNA: TGTGCCAGCAGCGTTGACAGTTACAATGAGCAGTTCTTC. The whole variable domain, filled in from reference TRBV9 and TRBJ2-1, reads DSGVTQTPKHLITATGQRVTLRCSPRSGDLSVYWYQQSLDQGLQFLIQYYNGEERAKGNILERFSAQQFPDLHSELNLSSLELGDSALYFCASSVDSYNEQFFGPGTRLTVL.

The chain links TRBV5-4 to TRBJ1-5; 7 nucleotides align to TRBD1. This CDR3 comprises 13 residues. Germline V gene sequence: CDR1 SGHNT, CDR2 YYREEE (reference sequence). After removal of 3 bases from V and 9 bases from J, the junction contained 6 bases not matched to a gene. CDR3 sequence: CASSSGGNSPQHF. The DNA for the CDR3 is TGTGCCAGCAGCTCAGGGGGTAACTCGCCCCAGCATTTT.

There are a few counts of this clone. This sequence joins TRBV12-3 or TRBV12-4 and TRBJ1-2; D unclear. This CDR3 region has 11 residues. V was cut by 5 bases and J by 5 bases, with 6 bases left in between. The CDR3 DNA reads as TGTGCCAGCAGTCCGGGATATGGCTACACCTTC. Amino acid sequence: CASSPGYGYTF.

The CDR3 loop reads CASSPSIEQYF. The DNA of the CDR3 is TGTGCCAGCAGCCCATCTATCGAGCAGTACTTC. The chain combines TRBV11-2 with TRBJ2-7, with D unclear. The CDR3 sequence is 11 residues long. Germline V CDR1 and CDR2: SGHAT, FQNNGV. V shed 5 bases and J shed 6 bases, with 8 bases lying between them.

The J gene is TRBJ2-5, the V gene TRBV10-2, with 9 nucleotides matching TRBD1. The CDR3 contains 14 residues. CDR1 is WSHSY and CDR2 is SAAADI in the germline V gene. V dropped 6 bases and J dropped 2; count of bases not matched to a gene: 4. As DNA, the CDR3 is TGCGCCAGCAGCCTCGACAGGGGGCAAGAGACCCAGTACTTC. Its translation: CASSLDRGQETQYF.

This chain connects TRBV7-9 to TRBJ1-1; TRBD1 matches at 7 bases. Trimming cost V 6 bases and J 0 bases; bases outside gene matches: 4. Germline CDR1 SEHNR, CDR2 FQNEAQ (reference sequence). This CDR3 region has 14 residues. The CDR3 region has the DNA TGTGCCAGCAGACAGGGGTCCCTGAACACTGAAGCTTTCTTT. Translated: CASRQGSLNTEAFF.

The chain joins TRBV5-1 to TRBJ1-2; D uncertain. CDR3 length: 14 amino acids. V was cut by 1 base and J by 0 bases, with 7 bases left in between. Germline lookup yields CDR1 SGHRS and CDR2 YFSETQ. The CDR3 loop is CASSLQSSNYGYTF. CDR3 bases: TGCGCCAGCAGCTTGCAGTCCTCTAACTATGGCTACACCTTC.

The chain is built from TRBV27 and TRBJ2-7; TRBD2 might be the D (5 bases). The length of the CDR3 is 16 residues. Trimming cost V 2 bases and J 3 bases, with 17 bases left between them. Germline values: CDR1 MNHEY, CDR2 SMNVEV (reference sequence). CDR3 sequence: CASSLGSGLQDYEQYV. The DNA for the CDR3 is TGTGCCAGCAGTTTAGGGTCCGGACTCCAAGACTACGAGCAGTACGTC.

The gene calls are TRBV6-5 and TRBJ2-7, with D unresolved. This CDR3 comprises 13 residues. Germline V gene sequence: CDR1 MNHEY, CDR2 SVGAGI. V gave up 6 bases and J gave up 4 bases, with 13 bases separating them. The CDR3 DNA is TGTGCCAGCAGCACCCTGGAAGGGTACGAGCAGTACTTC. Translation gives CASSTLEGYEQYF.

Worth noting for this clone: A junction boundary mismatches the germline segment, possibly from a read error. The chain recombines TRBV9 with TRBJ2-1, with 8 bases identical to TRBD2. The CDR3 has 18 amino acids. Per germline, CDR1 SGDLS and CDR2 YYNGEE. The DNA of the CDR3 is TGTGCCAGCAGCGTAGCTACATCGTCGGGAGGGTCCTCCAATGAGCAGTTCTTC. It translates to CASSVATSSGGSSNEQFF.

The chain uses TRBV24-1 and TRBJ2-5; D may match TRBD1 or TRBD2 (5 bases each). Trimming stripped 4 bases from V and 9 bases from J, with 20 bases between. Germline V lookup: CDR1 KGHDR, CDR2 SFDVKD. The length of the CDR3 is 15 residues. The CDR3 protein is CATSDPRTSVGAQYF. The DNA of the CDR3 is TGTGCCACCAGTGACCCCCGAACTAGTGTGGGGGCCCAGTACTTC.

This clone was seen just once. This chain uses TRBV27 with TRBJ1-4, with 7 bases fitting TRBD1. Germline V lookup: CDR1 MNHEY, CDR2 SMNVEV (reference sequence). With 8 bases clipped from V and 7 bases from J, the junction kept 7 bases outside the gene matches. CDR3 size: 13 residues. DNA for the CDR3: TGTGCCAGCCAACAGGGGCGGAGTGAAAAACTGTTTTTT. As protein: CASQQGRSEKLFF.

CDR3 loop: CASKAGLSYEQYF. CDR3 bases: TGTGCCAGCAAGGCGGGCCTCTCCTACGAGCAGTACTTC. The gene calls are TRBV6-5 and TRBJ2-7, with D possibly matching TRBD2 (5 bases). The V gene's germline CDR1 is MNHEY and CDR2 SVGAGI. The CDR3 is 13 amino acids. Trimming took 7 bases from V and 0 from J, leaving 10 bases between them.

For this clone: This sample includes further DNA sequences coding for the same CDR3. This chain uses TRBV5-6 with TRBJ1-1; D unresolved. Trimming took off 2 bases at V and 2 bases at J, with 1 base between the two ends. The CDR3 has 11 residues. Germline CDR1 reads SGHDT; CDR2 reads YYEEEE. DNA for the CDR3: TGTGCCAGCAGCTTAAACACTGAAGCTTTCTTT. Its translation is CASSLNTEAFF. Variable domain in full (rest from reference TRBV5-6 and TRBJ1-1): DAGVTQSPTHLIKTRGQQVTLRCSPKSGHDTVSWYQQALGQGPQFIFQYYEEEERQRGNFPDRFSGHQFPNYSSELNVNALLLGDSALYLCASSLNTEAFFGQGTRLTVV.

The chain uses TRBV3-1 (or the pseudogene TRBV3-2) and TRBJ1-2; D is unclear. The germline V and J ends were trimmed by 7 bases and 6 bases, with 18 bases remaining between them. CDR1 and CDR2 (germline): LGHDT, YNNKEL (reference sequence). The CDR3 contains 14 residues. The CDR3 bases are TGTGCCAGCACCCATGGTAGGCTAGTAAATGGCTACACCTTC. It specifies CASTHGRLVNGYTF.